The table lists the clone carrying this TCR beta chain with a few counts. Antigen: not known. The data stem from a study of regulatory T cells in long-lasting Graves disease. Findings and limits, study-wide: It was in persistent disease that TRBV28, TRBJ1-2 and TRBJ2-5 were favored. Whereas new patients shared 800 to 1,000 public clonotypes, persistent patients shared more, at approximately 2,700.

Indicated time point: persistent/refractory GD, antithyroid drugs over 5 years with positive TRAb. PBMCs were the source of the RNA used for TCR sequencing. EDTA tubes were used for drawing approximately 9 milliliters of peripheral blood. V lost 0 bases, J lost 6 bases, and 2 bases stayed unmatched. The CDR3 covers 15 residues. The germline gives CDR1 LGHDT, CDR2 YNNKEL (reference sequence). Arm-PCR of CDR3 regions and iRepertoire HTBI primers were the basis on which TCR beta libraries were built. One entry per CDR3 protein results from TCRdb running MiXCR on the multiplex PCR reads. The sample yields 400,000 or so distinct CDR3 sequences, 23% seen once.

The receptor was isolated from a female donor with Graves disease. Sample: peripheral blood mononuclear cells (PBMCs), taken when the disease was refractory, from a patient treated with antithyroid drugs. The V call is TRBV3-1, the J call TRBJ2-7; 13 nucleotides line up with TRBD2. CDR3 in DNA: TGTGCCAGCAGCCAAGAAGGACTAGCGGGAGTCGAGCAGTACTTC. Translated, it gives CASSQEGLAGVEQYF.